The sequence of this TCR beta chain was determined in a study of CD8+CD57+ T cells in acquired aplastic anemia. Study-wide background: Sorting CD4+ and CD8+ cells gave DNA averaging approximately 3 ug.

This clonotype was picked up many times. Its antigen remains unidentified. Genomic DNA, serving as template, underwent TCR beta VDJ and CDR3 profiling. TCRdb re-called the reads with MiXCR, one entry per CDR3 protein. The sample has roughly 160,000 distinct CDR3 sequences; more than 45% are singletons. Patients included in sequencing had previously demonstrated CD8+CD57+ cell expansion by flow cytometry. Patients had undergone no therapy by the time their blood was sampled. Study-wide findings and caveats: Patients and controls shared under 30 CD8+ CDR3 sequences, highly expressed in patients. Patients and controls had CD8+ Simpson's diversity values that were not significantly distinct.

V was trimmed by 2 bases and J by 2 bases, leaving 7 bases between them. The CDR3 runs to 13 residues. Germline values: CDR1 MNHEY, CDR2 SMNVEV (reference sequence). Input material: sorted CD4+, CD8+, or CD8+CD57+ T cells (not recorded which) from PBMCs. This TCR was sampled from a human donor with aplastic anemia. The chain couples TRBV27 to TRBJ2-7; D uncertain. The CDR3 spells CASSLSQTYEQYF. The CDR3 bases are TGTGCCAGCAGTTTAAGTCAGACCTACGAGCAGTACTTC.